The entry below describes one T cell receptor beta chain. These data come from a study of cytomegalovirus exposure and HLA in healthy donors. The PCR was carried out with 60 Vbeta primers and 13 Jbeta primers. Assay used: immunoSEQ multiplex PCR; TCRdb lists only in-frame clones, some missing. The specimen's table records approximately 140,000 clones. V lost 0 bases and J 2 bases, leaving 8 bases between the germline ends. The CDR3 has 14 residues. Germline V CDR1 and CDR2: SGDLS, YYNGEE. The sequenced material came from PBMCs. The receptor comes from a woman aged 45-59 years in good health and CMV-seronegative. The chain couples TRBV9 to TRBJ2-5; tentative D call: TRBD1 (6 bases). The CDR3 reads CASSVETGQETQYF. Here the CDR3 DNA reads TGTGCCAGCAGCGTAGAGACAGGACAAGAGACCCAGTACTTC.